This T cell receptor (beta chain) appears in the sequencing data of a study of PD-L1 blockade in urothelial cancer. Study-wide points: Enhanced expansion of tumor-associated blood clones at 3 weeks characterized durable-benefit patients.

Time point in this sample: pretreatment peripheral blood. Libraries were prepared by immunoSEQ multiplex PCR; TCRdb keeps only in-frame clonotypes and omits some of them. The sample has roughly 17,000 clones; about 89% are singletons. With regard to this clone: The antigen is undetermined.

This receptor was identified in a man between 65 and 85 years old with urothelial cancer. The sample here was PBMCs, taken around atezolizumab (anti-PD-L1) treatment.

The CDR3 DNA reads as TGTGCCTGGAGTTTTTGGGACAGGGGTAATGAAAAACTGTTTTTT. Protein: CAWSFWDRGNEKLFF. The genes are TRBV30 and TRBJ1-4; TRBD1 agrees at 10 bases. The CDR3 has 15 residues. CDR1 is GTSNPN and CDR2 is SVGIG in the germline V gene (reference sequence). J was trimmed by 4 bases and V by 2 bases; bases with no gene match: 4. Variable domain in full (rest from reference TRBV30 and TRBJ1-4): SQTIHQWPATLVQPVGSPLSLECTVEGTSNPNLYWYRQAAGRGLQLLFYSVGIGQISSEVPQNLSASRPQDRQFILSSKKLLLSDSGFYLCAWSFWDRGNEKLFFGSGTQLSVL.